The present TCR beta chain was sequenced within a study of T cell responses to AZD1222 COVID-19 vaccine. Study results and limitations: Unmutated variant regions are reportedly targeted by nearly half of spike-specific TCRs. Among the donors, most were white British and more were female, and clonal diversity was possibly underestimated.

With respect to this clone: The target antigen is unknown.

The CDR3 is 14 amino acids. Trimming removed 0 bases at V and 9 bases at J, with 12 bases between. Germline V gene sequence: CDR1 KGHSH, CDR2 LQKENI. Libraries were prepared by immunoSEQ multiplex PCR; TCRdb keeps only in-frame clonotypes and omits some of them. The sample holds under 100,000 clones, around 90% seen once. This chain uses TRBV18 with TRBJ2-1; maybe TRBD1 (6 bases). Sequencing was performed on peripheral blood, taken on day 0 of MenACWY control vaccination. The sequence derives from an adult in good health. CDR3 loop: CASSPPVGTFEQFF. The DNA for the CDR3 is TGTGCCAGCTCACCACCGGTCGGGACATTTGAGCAGTTCTTC.